Listed here are 24 T cell receptor beta chains from one sample, sequenced in a study of shared clonotypes between healthy human individuals. TCRdb's table, derived via immunoSEQ multiplex PCR, lists solely in-frame clones and lacks some. The table includes around 1.1 million clones, 75% to 85% detected once. What was sequenced was memory CD4+ T cells from PBMCs. Indicated subset: CD45RA-negative fraction. These receptor sequences come from a man aged 18 to 35 in good health. Some clones in this sample may be carry-over from other donors' samples.

The chain carries TRBV30 and TRBJ2-6, with a possible D match to TRBD1 (5 bases). The CDR3 runs 16 residues. CDR1 is GTSNPN and CDR2 is SVGIG in the germline V gene (reference sequence). The ends were cut back, 1 base at V and 2 bases at J, with 12 bases in the middle. The CDR3 DNA sequence: TGTGCCTGGAGTGGGCAGGGTGTGACTGGGGCCAACGTCCTGACTTTC. It is translated as CAWSGQGVTGANVLTF.

About this clone itself: Lacking the conserved final phenylalanine or tryptophan, this CDR3 likely reflects a read error. The limits of the CDR3 on the DNA are not certain, so only TCRdb's listed CDR3 is given. This chain links TRBV2 with TRBJ1-1. From its first to its last residue, the CDR3 has 12 amino acids. Germline V gene data show CDR1 as SNHLY and CDR2 as FYNNEI. CDR3 sequence reads: CASKKDASDPRP.

The J gene is TRBJ2-7, the V gene TRBV6-1; 14 nucleotides agree with TRBD2. After removal of 6 bases from V and 3 bases from J, the junction contained 4 bases not matched to a gene. Looked up from germline, CDR1 is MNHNS and CDR2 is SASEGT. There are 15 residues in the CDR3. The CDR3 coding sequence is TGTGCCAGCAGGCCCGGACTAGCGGGGGGCTACGAGCAGTACTTC. Translating gives CASRPGLAGGYEQYF.

This clone was recorded many times. The V gene is TRBV18, the J gene TRBJ2-5; TRBD2 matches 10 bases. Per germline, CDR1 KGHSH and CDR2 LQKENI. The CDR3 sequence is 17 residues long. With V trimmed by 3 bases and J by 4 bases, 11 bases remained unmatched. CDR3 nucleotide sequence: TGTGCCAGCTCACCGAATTCGGCTAGCGGGAGAGGAGAGACCCAGTACTTC. Protein: CASSPNSASGRGETQYF.

This chain joins TRBV15 and TRBJ2-1, with D hard to call. The ends were cut back, 0 bases at V and 4 bases at J, with 4 bases in the middle. This CDR3 is 13 amino acids long. Per germline, CDR1 LNHNV and CDR2 YYDKDF (reference sequence). In DNA, the CDR3 is TGTGCCACCAGCAGAGATGTATACAATGAGCAGTTCTTC. This translates into CATSRDVYNEQFF. Together with reference TRBV15 and TRBJ2-1, the CDR3 gives the full variable domain: DAMVIQNPRYQVTQFGKPVTLSCSQTLNHNVMYWYQQKSSQAPKLLFHYYDKDFNNEADTPDNFQSRRPNTSFCFLDIRSPGLGDTAMYLCATSRDVYNEQFFGPGTRLTVL.

This chain links TRBV4-1 with TRBJ2-1; 8 bases align to TRBD2. V trimming: 0 bases; J trimming: 0 bases; junction bases outside the gene matches: 4. There are 17 residues in the CDR3. Germline loops: CDR1 MGHRA, CDR2 YSYEKL. The CDR3 protein is CASSQDIGLASYNEQFF. The CDR3 DNA follows: TGCGCCAGCAGCCAAGATATCGGACTAGCCTCCTACAATGAGCAGTTCTTC.

This clone was counted once. The chain couples TRBV11-2 to TRBJ2-7, with 8 bases lining up with TRBD1. The V gene's germline CDR1 is SGHAT and CDR2 FQNNGV. This CDR3 comprises 15 residues. J was trimmed by 3 bases and V by 5 bases; bases with no gene match: 9. The CDR3 is CASSPIPGQGYEQYF. CDR3 sequence (DNA): TGTGCCAGCAGCCCAATACCCGGACAGGGCTACGAGCAGTACTTC.

Points on this clone: The sample has other DNA sequences that encode this CDR3 too. The chain links TRBV5-1 to TRBJ2-6; no definite D call. V was clipped by 0 bases and J by 1 base, with 8 bases between them. Germline lookup yields CDR1 SGHRS and CDR2 YFSETQ. This CDR3 contains 16 residues. The CDR3 coding sequence is TGCGCCAGCAGCTTGGCCCTTAGTTCTGGGGCCAACGTCCTGACTTTC. This codes for CASSLALSSGANVLTF.

V is TRBV28 and J is TRBJ1-5; D call uncertain. V was cut by 5 bases and J by 1 base, with 12 bases left in between. CDR1 is MDHEN and CDR2 is SYDVKM in the germline V gene. The CDR3 spans 15 residues. DNA for the CDR3: TGTGCCAGCAGTGAAAGACAACCCAGCAATCAGCCCCAGCATTTT. Its protein is CASSERQPSNQPQHF.

This clone was observed at least ten times. The chain has TRBV6-6 and TRBJ1-2; the D gene is possibly TRBD1 (5 bases). The CDR3 is made up of 14 amino acids. CDR1 is MNHNY and CDR2 is SVGAGI in the germline V gene (reference sequence). V gave up 8 bases and J gave up 4 bases, with 17 bases separating them. CDR3 protein: CASRGGMVGYGYTF. The DNA for the CDR3 is TGTGCCAGCCGCGGGGGGATGGTTGGCTATGGCTACACCTTC.

V gene TRBV9 combines with J gene TRBJ2-7, with no clear D. Germline CDR1 SGDLS, CDR2 YYNGEE. The V and J ends lost 0 bases and 6 bases respectively, with 16 bases between them. The CDR3 runs 15 residues. The CDR3 is CASSVAPTPVPEQYF. CDR3 DNA: TGTGCCAGCAGCGTAGCCCCGACTCCCGTCCCCGAGCAGTACTTC.

The chain employs TRBV19 and TRBJ2-3; TRBD2 is a possible D gene (5 bases). Germline values: CDR1 LNHDA, CDR2 SQIVND (reference sequence). V lost 8 bases and J lost 4, with 7 bases in between. The CDR3 totals 11 residues. The CDR3 DNA follows: TGTGCCAGTGGGAGCGCAGATACGCAGTATTTT. Translation gives CASGSADTQYF.

This chain's CDR3 is CATKRPPGGDGEAFF. The CDR3 nucleotides read TGTGCTACGAAGAGACCGCCCGGAGGGGATGGTGAAGCTTTCTTT. The chain couples TRBV19 to TRBJ1-1, with a weak D call TRBD1 (5 bases). CDR1 is LNHDA and CDR2 is SQIVND in the germline V gene (reference sequence). There are 15 residues in the CDR3.

On this clone itself: A single base separates this from a much larger clone, so it may be a read error. The chain couples TRBV5-4 to TRBJ1-1, with no clear D. The CDR3 length is 14 residues. Germline CDR1 SGHNT, CDR2 YYREEE (reference sequence). This CDR3 is CASSLTQTNAEAFF. CDR3 coding DNA: TGTGCCAGCAGCCTCACACAGACGAACGCTGAAGCTTTCTTT. Complete variable domain (other parts from reference TRBV5-4 and TRBJ1-1): ETGVTQSPTHLIKTRGQQVTLRCSSQSGHNTVSWYQQALGQGPQFIFQYYREEENGRGNFPPRFSGLQFPNYSSELNVNALELDDSALYLCASSLTQTNAEAFFGQGTRLTVV.

This clone appeared once. The chain carries TRBV6-5 and TRBJ2-7; 11 positions match TRBD2. With V trimmed by 4 bases and J by 7 bases, 9 bases remained unmatched. Germline CDR1 MNHEY, CDR2 SVGAGI. There are 15 residues in the CDR3. The CDR3 DNA reads as TGTGCCAGCAGTTCAATGGGACTAGCGGCGGGGGAGCAGTACTTC. Translated, it gives CASSSMGLAAGEQYF.

The genes are TRBV15 and TRBJ2-5; a possible D gene is TRBD2 (5 bases). The CDR3 has 16 residues. Trimming cost V 2 bases and J 2 bases, with 15 bases left between them. CDR1 and CDR2 from the germline V gene are LNHNV and YYDKDF (reference sequence). This chain's CDR3 is CATSRSGGVGQETQYF. The CDR3 bases are TGTGCCACCAGCAGATCTGGAGGAGTGGGACAAGAGACCCAGTACTTC.

The V call is TRBV5-1, the J call TRBJ2-2, with TRBD1 matching over 10 bases. Germline V gene lookup returns CDR1 SGHRS and CDR2 YFSETQ. CDR3 length equals 17 residues. V shed 4 bases, J shed 3 bases, and the junction held 9 bases outside the gene matches. The CDR3 reads CASSGTGTGDYTGELFF. CDR3 sequence (DNA): TGCGCCAGCAGCGGAACCGGGACAGGGGACTACACCGGGGAGCTGTTTTTT.

In the case of this clone: Other DNA sequences from this sample encode an identical CDR3 as well. The V gene is TRBV4-1, the J gene TRBJ2-2; 7 bases are shared with TRBD2. With V trimmed by 0 bases and J by 1 base, 8 bases remained unmatched. CDR3 length: 18 amino acids. Germline lookup yields CDR1 MGHRA and CDR2 YSYEKL. CDR3 DNA: TGCGCCAGCAGCCAAGATAGACCGGGAGGCGGGAACACCGGGGAGCTGTTTTTT. This encodes CASSQDRPGGGNTGELFF.

The gene calls are TRBV30 and TRBJ2-2; tentatively, D is TRBD2 (5 bases). This CDR3 is 15 amino acids long. The germline V gene encodes CDR1 GTSNPN and CDR2 SVGIG (reference sequence). Trimming removed 2 bases from V and 3 bases from J, with 13 bases in between. The CDR3 loop reads CAWSSTGIYTGELFF. The CDR3 region has the DNA TGTGCCTGGAGTTCAACGGGAATTTACACCGGGGAGCTGTTTTTT.

The rearrangement links TRBV5-8 to TRBJ2-3, with TRBD1 identical over 10 bases. In germline, CDR1 is SGHTS, CDR2 YDEGEE. The CDR3 sequence is 16 residues long. V shed 3 bases, J shed 4 bases, and the junction held 8 bases outside the gene matches. CDR3 bases: TGTGCCAGCAGCTCATACGGACAGGGGGTCTCAGATACGCAGTATTTT. Translated, it gives CASSSYGQGVSDTQYF.

The chain combines TRBV7-9 with TRBJ1-4, with 7 bases that match TRBD1. Trimming at V came to 6 bases and at J to 5 bases, leaving 6 bases not matched to a gene. Germline CDR1 is SEHNR and CDR2 is FQNEAQ (reference sequence). The CDR3 sequence is 14 residues long. The DNA for the CDR3 is TGTGCCAGCAGACAGACAGGGCAAAATGAAAAACTGTTTTTT. The encoded protein is CASRQTGQNEKLFF.

This chain joins TRBV6-6 and TRBJ2-1; D is ambiguous. The V gene's germline CDR1 is MNHNY and CDR2 SVGAGI (reference sequence). V gave up 10 bases and J gave up 3 bases, with 16 bases separating them. The CDR3 is 14 amino acids. CDR3 nucleotides: TGTGCCACTCAACCAGCGACAAACTACAATGAGCAGTTCTTC. Translation gives CATQPATNYNEQFF.

The chain carries TRBV18 and TRBJ1-1, with TRBD1 matching 8 bases. The J segment lost 0 bases and the V segment lost 11 bases, leaving 5 bases of the junction unmatched. There are 13 residues in the CDR3. In germline, CDR1 is KGHSH, CDR2 LQKENI. The CDR3 protein is CASQGGLNTEAFF. The CDR3 coding sequence is TGTGCCTCACAGGGGGGATTGAACACTGAAGCTTTCTTT.

The chain combines TRBV5-1 with TRBJ1-1; TRBD1 matches at 11 bases. CDR3 length: 15 residues. The V and J ends lost 4 bases and 5 bases, in that order; junction bases with no gene match: 7. Germline CDR1 is SGHRS and CDR2 is YFSETQ. CDR3 nucleotides: TGCGCCAGCAGCATTACGGGGACAGGGGGTACTGAAGCTTTCTTT. Translated, it gives CASSITGTGGTEAFF.